Following are 26 T cell receptor beta chains from one sample sequenced in a study of T-cell reconstitution after alpha-beta-depleted transplantation in children. A library of TCRbeta sequences, prepared with unique molecular identifiers, was generated. Via MiXCR, TCRdb re-called the PCR reads, giving one row per CDR3 protein. The table includes around 450,000 distinct CDR3 sequences, roughly 10% detected once. The specimen was PBMCs, collected before TCRalphabeta/CD19-depleted stem cell transplant. These TCRs come from a child aged 2-15 years with inherited bone marrow failure, due to receive a stem cell transplant.

The table lists this clonotype with many counts. The chain recombines TRBV11-2 with TRBJ2-5; D unresolved. The CDR3 is made up of 15 amino acids. V was shortened by 5 bases and J by 5 bases, with 18 bases between the two germline ends. The V gene's germline CDR1 is SGHAT and CDR2 FQNNGV. CDR3 coding DNA: TGTGCCAGCAGCCCCGGGCCCGCTCCGGCGGAGACCCAGTACTTC. Encoded protein: CASSPGPAPAETQYF. The whole variable domain, remainder taken from reference TRBV11-2 and TRBJ2-5, is EAGVAQSPRYKIIEKRQSVAFWCNPISGHATLYWYQQILGQGPKLLIQFQNNGVVDDSQLPKDRFSAERLKGVDSTLKIQPAKLEDSAVYLCASSPGPAPAETQYFGPGTRLLVL.

Note on this clonotype: A single base separates this from a much larger clone, so it may be a read error. This chain connects TRBV5-1 to TRBJ2-2; D not certain. Trimming took off 0 bases at V and 4 bases at J, with 10 bases between the two ends. CDR1 and CDR2 from the germline V gene are SGHRS and YFSETQ. This CDR3 has 15 residues. The DNA for the CDR3 is TGCGCCAGCAGCTTGGTCCGGGCGAGCACCGGGGAGCTGTTTTTT. Protein: CASSLVRASTGELFF.

This clonotype was observed at least ten times. This sequence joins TRBV20-1 and TRBJ2-1; 12 bases are a match to TRBD2. CDR3 size: 14 residues. The junction had 6 bases not matched to a gene; V was cut back by 6 bases and J by 6 bases. In germline, CDR1 is DFQATT, CDR2 SNEGSKA (reference sequence). CDR3 amino acids: CSAPTSGRSNEQFF. The CDR3 DNA follows: TGCAGTGCCCCGACTAGCGGGAGAAGCAATGAGCAGTTCTTC.

This clonotype appeared many times. The chain joins TRBV5-1 to TRBJ2-5; a possible D gene is TRBD2 (6 bases). Germline-derived CDR1 and CDR2 are SGHRS and YFSETQ. Trimming cost V 3 bases and J 4 bases, with 10 bases left between them. The CDR3 is made up of 13 amino acids. This CDR3 is CASSSLEGETQYF. The CDR3 bases are TGCGCCAGCAGCTCCTTGGAGGGAGAGACCCAGTACTTC. Full variable domain (remainder filled in from reference TRBV5-1 and TRBJ2-5): KAGVTQTPRYLIKTRGQQVTLSCSPISGHRSVSWYQQTPGQGLQFLFEYFSETQRNKGNFPGRFSGRQFSNSRSEMNVSTLELGDSALYLCASSSLEGETQYFGPGTRLLVL.

This clonotype was recorded many times. This chain links TRBV12-3 or TRBV12-4 with TRBJ2-1; 7 positions match TRBD1. The CDR3 has 15 amino acids. Trimming at V came to 7 bases and at J to 4 bases, leaving 10 bases not matched to a gene. CDR3 DNA: TGTGCCAGCACCTTGACAGGGTTAGAGTACAATGAGCAGTTCTTC. Its protein product is CASTLTGLEYNEQFF.

In its sample, this clonotype was seen many times. CDR3 nucleotide sequence: TGCGCCAGCAGCCGGGGGATGAACACTGAAGCTTTCTTT. Protein: CASSRGMNTEAFF. The genes are TRBV4-3 and TRBJ1-1, with D perhaps TRBD1 (5 bases). This CDR3 is 13 amino acids long. Trimming took 4 bases from V and 0 from J, leaving 6 bases between them. Germline values: CDR1 LGHNA, CDR2 YSLEER.

This clonotype turned up a few times. The genes are TRBV5-1 and TRBJ2-5, with D perhaps being TRBD1 or TRBD2 (5 bases each). Germline loops: CDR1 SGHRS, CDR2 YFSETQ. The CDR3 loop spans 15 amino acids. V shed 0 bases and J shed 1 base, with 10 bases lying between them. The CDR3 nucleotides are TGCGCCAGCAGCTTGGACGGGGCGCTCCAAGAGACCCAGTACTTC. The encoded protein is CASSLDGALQETQYF.

There are many counts of this clonotype. This chain links TRBV4-3 with TRBJ2-1, with TRBD1 as a possible D gene (5 bases). The CDR3 runs 16 residues. Per the germline V gene, CDR1 is LGHNA and CDR2 is YSLEER. Trimming removed 5 bases from V and 0 bases from J, with 14 bases in between. CDR3: CASSIQERSSYNEQFF. As DNA, the CDR3 is TGCGCCAGCAGCATACAGGAAAGAAGCTCCTACAATGAGCAGTTCTTC.

In this sample, this clonotype turned up many times. The V call is TRBV4-1, the J call TRBJ2-3; D is ambiguous. This CDR3 has 14 residues. Germline V CDR1 and CDR2: MGHRA, YSYEKL. V shed 2 bases and J shed 0 bases, with 6 bases lying between them. The CDR3 sequence is CASSQYPSTDTQYF. In DNA, the CDR3 is TGCGCCAGCAGCCAATATCCTAGCACAGATACGCAGTATTTT.

This clonotype was seen repeatedly, ten times or more. The V call is TRBV5-1, the J call TRBJ1-4; 7 bases are a match to TRBD1. Losses at the gene ends were 4 bases for V and 5 bases for J; bases not matched to a gene: 5. The length of the CDR3 is 14 residues. Germline-derived CDR1 and CDR2 are SGHRS and YFSETQ. The CDR3 is CASSLQTGNEKLFF. CDR3 in DNA: TGCGCCAGCAGCCTACAGACAGGGAATGAAAAACTGTTTTTT.

This rearrangement joins TRBV12-3 or TRBV12-4 to TRBJ1-3, with D possibly matching TRBD1 (5 bases). V dropped 11 bases and J dropped 0 bases, with 29 bases sitting between them. The CDR3 has 19 amino acids. The CDR3 reads CAGINGTRTLYYSGNTIYF. The CDR3 DNA follows: TGTGCCGGCATCAATGGGACCCGAACCCTGTACTACTCTGGAAACACCATATATTTT.

This clonotype was observed at least ten times. J is TRBJ2-1 and V is TRBV5-8; 13 bases map to TRBD2. This CDR3 comprises 18 residues. V lost 5 bases, J lost 3 bases, and 11 bases stayed unmatched. CDR1 and CDR2 (germline): SGHTS, YDEGEE. This CDR3 is CASRIGLAGAPLYNEQFF. CDR3 sequence (DNA): TGTGCCAGCAGGATAGGACTAGCGGGAGCTCCGCTCTACAATGAGCAGTTCTTC.

This clonotype was detected many times. J is TRBJ2-7 and V is TRBV20-1; D gene ambiguous. CDR1 is DFQATT and CDR2 is SNEGSKA in the germline V gene (reference sequence). Trimming stripped 4 bases from V and 3 bases from J, with 22 bases between. The CDR3 sequence is 16 residues long. CDR3 amino acids: CSAMGPLGFKGYEQYF. The CDR3 DNA follows: TGCAGTGCTATGGGTCCGTTGGGATTTAAGGGCTACGAGCAGTACTTC.

This clonotype came up once. One base away lies a much larger clone, so this may be a sequencing read error. The gene calls are TRBV7-2 and TRBJ2-7, with D possibly TRBD2 on 6 matching bases. This CDR3 comprises 15 residues. Trimming shortened V by 3 bases and J by 5 bases, and 17 bases separated the two germline ends. Germline assignment: CDR1 SGHTA and CDR2 FQGNSA. The chain's CDR3 is CASSFPSSVRHEQYF. As DNA, the CDR3 is TGTGCCAGCAGCTTCCCATCTAGCGTGAGACACGAGCAGTACTTC.

In the case of this clonotype: A read error may be the cause here, since a much bigger clone is one base away. V and J are TRBV13 and TRBJ1-1; D remains unclear. The germline gives CDR1 PRHDT, CDR2 FYEKMQ (reference sequence). The CDR3 sequence is 10 residues long. This CDR3 is CASILAEALF. In DNA, the CDR3 is TGTGCCAGCATCTTGGCTGAAGCTTTGTTT.

This clonotype was recorded many times. The genes are TRBV4-2 and TRBJ1-1; TRBD1 is a possible D gene (5 bases). The germline V gene has CDR1 LGHNA and CDR2 YNFKEQ. The CDR3 contains 17 residues. Trimming removed 4 bases from V and 3 bases from J, with 21 bases in between. The DNA for the CDR3 is TGTGCCAGCAGCCCGACCGGGGGAGAGGGGTTGTACACTGAAGCTTTCTTT. Protein sequence: CASSPTGGEGLYTEAFF.

This clonotype was counted many times. The V and J genes are TRBV9 and TRBJ2-4, with D possibly being TRBD2 (7 bases). The ends were cut back, 2 bases at V and 1 base at J, with 13 bases in the middle. There are 16 residues in the CDR3. Looked up from germline, CDR1 is SGDLS and CDR2 is YYNGEE. CDR3 in amino acids: CASSVEGGWAKNIQYF. CDR3 nucleotide sequence: TGTGCCAGCAGCGTCGAGGGGGGGTGGGCCAAAAACATTCAGTACTTC.

The genes are TRBV19 and TRBJ1-1; D is unresolved. Germline V gene lookup returns CDR1 LNHDA and CDR2 SQIVND (reference sequence). The ends were cut back, 4 bases at V and 1 base at J, with 10 bases in the middle. There are 14 residues in the CDR3. The CDR3 loop reads CASSNLGENTEAFF. Written as DNA, the CDR3 is TGTGCCAGTAGTAATCTGGGAGAGAACACTGAAGCTTTCTTT. Variable domain in full (rest from reference TRBV19 and TRBJ1-1): DGGITQSPKYLFRKEGQNVTLSCEQNLNHDAMYWYRQDPGQGLRLIYYSQIVNDFQKGDIAEGYSVSREKKESFPLTVTSAQKNPTAFYLCASSNLGENTEAFFGQGTRLTVV.

This clonotype showed up many times. No DNA is shown, since the ends of the CDR3 on it are uncertain; the CDR3 is the one TCRdb lists. The V and J genes are TRBV24-1 and TRBJ2-1; the tabulated D call, TRBD1, remains unverified against the DNA. CDR1 and CDR2 from the germline V gene are KGHDR and SFDVKD. The CDR3 has 15 residues if both end residues are counted. This chain's CDR3 is CATSDLERDDNEQFF.

This clonotype showed up many times. The chain carries TRBV29-1 and TRBJ1-2, with D unclear. This CDR3 is built from 12 residues. The germline V gene encodes CDR1 SQVTM and CDR2 ANQGSEA. V gave up 2 bases and J gave up 4 bases, with 8 bases separating them. DNA of the CDR3: TGCAGCGTTGAAACACGGACCTATGGCTACACCTTC. It codes for CSVETRTYGYTF. The full variable domain, rest sourced from reference TRBV29-1 and TRBJ1-2, is SAVISQKPSRDICQRGTSLTIQCQVDSQVTMMFWYRQQPGQSLTLIATANQGSEATYESGFVIDKFPISRPNLTFSTLTVSNMSPEDSSIYLCSVETRTYGYTFGSGTRLTVV.

This clonotype was recorded many times. The chain carries TRBV20-1 and TRBJ2-3; D call uncertain. The CDR3 spans 13 residues. Trimming removed 6 bases from V and 2 bases from J, with 12 bases in between. The germline gives CDR1 DFQATT, CDR2 SNEGSKA (reference sequence). CDR3 in amino acids: CSAALVTTDTQYF. DNA for the CDR3: TGCAGTGCGGCCCTAGTGACCACAGATACGCAGTATTTT.

This clonotype was detected many times. This chain links TRBV5-6 with TRBJ1-4; D uncertain. Germline V gene data show CDR1 as SGHDT and CDR2 as YYEEEE. The V end was cut by 3 bases, the J end by 4 bases, with 13 bases between. This CDR3 is built from 15 residues. In DNA, the CDR3 is TGTGCCAGCAGCTCCTCGATCGCCTATAATGAAAAACTGTTTTTT. Translating gives CASSSSIAYNEKLFF.

There are many counts of this clonotype. This CDR3 is CASTEAGLSYNEQFF. CDR3 DNA sequence: TGTGCCAGCACCGAAGCGGGCCTCTCCTACAATGAGCAGTTCTTC. V and J are TRBV6-1 and TRBJ2-1; TRBD2 might be the D (6 bases). Trimming pared 7 bases from V and 0 bases from J, leaving 13 bases between. CDR1 is MNHNS and CDR2 is SASEGT in the germline V gene. This CDR3 has 15 residues.

The table lists this clonotype with many counts. V gene TRBV27 combines with J gene TRBJ2-6; 7 bases match TRBD1. Trimming at V came to 3 bases and at J to 2 bases, leaving 1 base not matched to a gene. The CDR3 is 15 amino acids. The germline V gene has CDR1 MNHEY and CDR2 SMNVEV (reference sequence). In DNA, the CDR3 is TGTGCCAGCAGTTTGAGGGGGCCTGGGGCCAACGTCCTGACTTTC. As protein: CASSLRGPGANVLTF.

There are many counts of this clonotype. The chain couples TRBV28 to TRBJ2-2; possible D gene TRBD2, 6 bases. Per the germline V gene, CDR1 is MDHEN and CDR2 is SYDVKM. V dropped 6 bases and J dropped 0 bases, with 14 bases sitting between them. CDR3 length: 16 residues. This CDR3 is CASRGGMTANTGELFF. The CDR3 DNA reads TGTGCCAGCAGAGGAGGGATGACCGCGAACACCGGGGAGCTGTTTTTT.

This clonotype appeared many times. The V and J genes are TRBV3-1 and TRBJ2-1, with TRBD2 matching over 12 bases. CDR1 LGHDT and CDR2 YNNKEL come from the germline V gene (reference sequence). Unmatched junction bases numbered 8, after V lost 1 base and J lost 7 bases. The CDR3 sequence is 17 residues long. CDR3 nucleotide sequence: TGTGCCAGCAGCCAAGTGTCTAGCGGGAGGGCGGAAAATGAGCAGTTCTTC. As protein: CASSQVSSGRAENEQFF.